This T cell receptor (beta chain) was retrieved from a study of radiotherapy plus CTLA-4 blockade in lung cancer. Study in general: Patients showed objective responses in roughly 18% of cases, and disease control was achieved by approximately 33%. Overall study findings and caveats: After treatment with radiotherapy plus ipilimumab, TCR clones that came from the tumor expanded in blood.

The CDR3 extends over 15 amino acids. Trimming removed 1 base from V and 3 bases from J, with 12 bases in between. Germline V gene sequence: CDR1 SGHNT, CDR2 YENEEA. The repertoire was sequenced with immunoSEQ multiplex PCR; TCRdb's copy has only in-frame clones and lacks some. The sample yields 65,000 to 95,000 clones, about nine tenths seen once. In the case of this clone: As yet, its antigen is unknown.

The input for sequencing was peripheral blood, taken from a patient treated with radiotherapy plus ipilimumab. This rearrangement joins TRBV11-3 to TRBJ1-2, with unresolved D. This receptor was identified in a human donor with non-small cell lung cancer that progressed on radiotherapy plus ipilimumab. The CDR3: CASSLAPPGHYGYTF. The DNA for the CDR3 is TGTGCCAGCAGCTTAGCCCCCCCGGGCCACTATGGCTACACCTTC.